The T cell receptor (beta chain) described here comes from a study of cytomegalovirus exposure and HLA in healthy donors. Study results and limitations: There were several of the most significant clusters that appeared linked to common viral pathogens in a later analysis. Most CMV-associated TCR beta chains appeared HLA-restricted in a later analysis. Earlier analysis looked at TCR beta V segments, and most were productive about 87% or about 30% of the time.

Both 60 Vbeta primers and 13 Jbeta primers went into the PCR. The table came from immunoSEQ multiplex PCR; TCRdb's copy has only in-frame clones and leaves some out. The table lists about 160,000 clones, 82% of them singletons. To note about this clone: Its antigen is still unknown. Its ends do not fully match the called genes, so a read error is possible.

The sequenced sample was PBMCs. The receptor was isolated from a man over 45 in good health and CMV-seropositive.

The DNA of the CDR3 is TGTGCCACCAGTGAGGGCACAGGGGTTCGATATGGCTACACCTTC. Translation: CATSEGTGVRYGYTF. This sequence joins TRBV28 and TRBJ1-2; TRBD1 matches at 7 bases. Germline assignment: CDR1 MDHEN and CDR2 SYDVKM. CDR3 size: 15 residues.